A single T cell receptor (beta chain) is shown here with its context. The sample belongs to a study of blood T cell repertoires in COVID-19. The junction had 12 bases not matched to a gene; V was cut back by 4 bases and J by 4 bases. The CDR3 extends over 17 amino acids. Germline-derived CDR1 and CDR2 are LGHNA and YSLEER. The method was immunoSEQ multiplex PCR; TCRdb's version includes in-frame clones alone and lacks a portion of them. The table shows around 180,000 clones, with approximately 90% occurring only once. The chain couples TRBV4-3 to TRBJ2-5; 10 nucleotides match TRBD2. This TCR was recovered from a human donor in a cohort sampled during active COVID-19. Sequenced: peripheral blood. CDR3 nucleotides: TGCGCCAGCAGCCCAACGGGGGTAGCGGGGGGCATAGAGACCCAGTACTTC. It codes for CASSPTGVAGGIETQYF.